This T cell receptor (beta chain) was identified during a study of T cell responses to AZD1222 COVID-19 vaccine. Study-level points and caveats: Sampled repertoires all dated from after the peak T cell response.

Details on this clone: Its antigen is unknown.

Sequencing was performed with immunoSEQ multiplex PCR; in TCRdb, only in-frame clones are kept and a portion is missing. Among around 99,000 clones listed, about 89% were seen once. The CDR3 loop spans 16 amino acids. Germline trimming cut 3 bases from V and 0 bases from J; bases unmatched to any gene: 4. In germline, CDR1 is SGHTA, CDR2 FQGTGA. Doses given second, at about 4 or about 12 weeks, were pooled. The genes are TRBV7-3 and TRBJ2-2; 7 bases fit TRBD1. The sequence came from an adult who received the AZD1222 COVID-19 vaccine. Material: peripheral blood, obtained 28 days after the second AZD1222 dose. CDR3 nucleotides: TGTGCCAGCAGCTTGATTGGGACAGCGAACACCGGGGAGCTGTTTTTT. It is translated as CASSLIGTANTGELFF.